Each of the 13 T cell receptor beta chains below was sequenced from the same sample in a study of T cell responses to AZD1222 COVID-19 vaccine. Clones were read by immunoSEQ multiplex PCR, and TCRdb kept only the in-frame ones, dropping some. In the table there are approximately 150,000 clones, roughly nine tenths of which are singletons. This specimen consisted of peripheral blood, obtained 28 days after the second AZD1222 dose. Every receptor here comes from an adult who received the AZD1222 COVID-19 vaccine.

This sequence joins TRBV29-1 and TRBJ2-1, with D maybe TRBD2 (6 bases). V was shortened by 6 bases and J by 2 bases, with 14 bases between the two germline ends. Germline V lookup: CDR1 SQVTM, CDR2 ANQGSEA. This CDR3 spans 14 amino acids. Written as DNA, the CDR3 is TGCAGCGTCCTGACTAGGACGGCCTACAATGAGCAGTTCTTC. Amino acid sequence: CSVLTRTAYNEQFF.

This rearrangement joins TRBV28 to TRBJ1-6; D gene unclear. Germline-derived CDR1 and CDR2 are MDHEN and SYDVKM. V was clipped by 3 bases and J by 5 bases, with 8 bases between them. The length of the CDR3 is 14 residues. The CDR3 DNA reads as TGTGCCAGCAGTTTCCCACGGAATAATTCACCCCTCCACTTT. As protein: CASSFPRNNSPLHF.

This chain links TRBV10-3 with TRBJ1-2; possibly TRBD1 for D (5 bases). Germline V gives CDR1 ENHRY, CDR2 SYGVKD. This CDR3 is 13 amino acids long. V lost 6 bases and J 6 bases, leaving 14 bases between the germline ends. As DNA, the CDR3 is TGTGCCATCAGCCCCAGGGTCAGCGATGGCTACACCTTC. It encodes CAISPRVSDGYTF.

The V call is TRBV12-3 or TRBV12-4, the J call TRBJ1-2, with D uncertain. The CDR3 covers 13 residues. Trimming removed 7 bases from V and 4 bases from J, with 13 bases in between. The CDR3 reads CASTSLEGYGYTF. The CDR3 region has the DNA TGTGCCAGCACCTCCCTAGAAGGCTATGGCTACACCTTC.

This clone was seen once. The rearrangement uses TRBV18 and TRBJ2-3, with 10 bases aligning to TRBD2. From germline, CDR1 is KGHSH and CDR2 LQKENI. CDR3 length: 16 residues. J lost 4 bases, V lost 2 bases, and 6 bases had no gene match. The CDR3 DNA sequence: TGTGCCAGCTCACCAGTGGTAGCGGGGGGCCCAGATACGCAGTATTTT. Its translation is CASSPVVAGGPDTQYF.

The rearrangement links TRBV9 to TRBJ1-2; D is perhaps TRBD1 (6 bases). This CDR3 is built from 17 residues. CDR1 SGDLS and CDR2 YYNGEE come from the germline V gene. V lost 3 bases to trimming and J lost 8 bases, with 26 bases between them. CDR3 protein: CASSAHLGNRASYGYTF. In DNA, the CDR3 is TGTGCCAGCAGCGCCCACCTAGGGAACAGGGCATCTTACGGCTACACCTTC.

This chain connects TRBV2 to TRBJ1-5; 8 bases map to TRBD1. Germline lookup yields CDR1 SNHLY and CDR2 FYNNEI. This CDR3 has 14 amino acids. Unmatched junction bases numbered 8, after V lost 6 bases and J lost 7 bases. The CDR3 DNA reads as TGTGCCAGCAGGGGGACAGGTCGAGAACAGCCCCAGCATTTT. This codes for CASRGTGREQPQHF.

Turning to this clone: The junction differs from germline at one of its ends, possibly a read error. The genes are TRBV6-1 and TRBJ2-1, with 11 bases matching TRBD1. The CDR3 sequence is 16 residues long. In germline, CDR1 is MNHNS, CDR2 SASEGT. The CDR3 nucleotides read TGTGCCAGCAGTGTCCCCGGACAGGGGGCCACCAGAGAGCAATTCTTC. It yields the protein CASSVPGQGATREQFF.

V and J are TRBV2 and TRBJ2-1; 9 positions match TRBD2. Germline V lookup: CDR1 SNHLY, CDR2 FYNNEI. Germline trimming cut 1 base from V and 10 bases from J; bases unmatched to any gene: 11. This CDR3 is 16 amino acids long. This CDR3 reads CASSEGGVSGSLEQFF. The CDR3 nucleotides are TGTGCCAGCAGTGAAGGGGGGGTTAGCGGGAGTTTGGAGCAGTTCTTC.

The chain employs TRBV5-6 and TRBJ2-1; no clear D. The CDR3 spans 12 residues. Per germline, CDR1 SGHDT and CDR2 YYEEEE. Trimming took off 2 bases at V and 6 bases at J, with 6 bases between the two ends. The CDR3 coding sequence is TGTGCCAGCAGCTTTGGGCCCAATGAGCAGTTCTTC. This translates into CASSFGPNEQFF.

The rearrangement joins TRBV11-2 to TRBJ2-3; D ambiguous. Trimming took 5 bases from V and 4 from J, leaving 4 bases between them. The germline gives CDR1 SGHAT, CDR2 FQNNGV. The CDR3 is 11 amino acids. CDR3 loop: CASSQPDTQYF. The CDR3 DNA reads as TGTGCCAGCAGCCAGCCAGATACGCAGTATTTT.

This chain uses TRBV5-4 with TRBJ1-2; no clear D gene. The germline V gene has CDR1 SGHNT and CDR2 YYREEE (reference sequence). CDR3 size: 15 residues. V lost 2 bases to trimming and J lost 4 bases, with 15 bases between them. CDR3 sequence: CASSFGVGIRYGYTF. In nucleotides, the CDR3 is TGTGCCAGCAGCTTCGGGGTGGGAATTCGCTATGGCTACACCTTC.

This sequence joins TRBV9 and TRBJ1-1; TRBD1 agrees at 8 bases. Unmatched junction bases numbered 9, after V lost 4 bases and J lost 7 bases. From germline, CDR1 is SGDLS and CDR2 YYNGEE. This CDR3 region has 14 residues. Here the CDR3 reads CASSSRTGSNEAFF. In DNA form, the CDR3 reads TGTGCCAGCAGCTCCCGGACAGGGTCCAATGAAGCTTTCTTT.